This T cell receptor beta chain is drawn from a study of beta chain features in type 1 diabetes. Reverse transcribing all isolated RNA meant expressed TCRB transcripts were sequenced. Assay: immunoSEQ multiplex PCR; the TCRdb copy retains only in-frame clones and omits some. The top ten hold more than 0.015% of the sample, which has hundreds of thousands of clones, approximately 12% seen once. This CDR3 region has 11 residues. Germline V lookup: CDR1 SGHDN, CDR2 FVKESK. V lost 4 bases and J lost 13, with 14 bases in between. It was one heparinised blood draw, averaging around 100 mL, that each donor gave.

This receptor was identified in a man younger than 30 in good health. Sequencing used naive CD4+ T cells from blood. The chain uses TRBV14 and TRBJ2-7, with a tentative D call TRBD2 (5 bases). The CDR3, as DNA: TGTGCCAGCAGCCTCCTGCGGGTAGTTTACTTC. Translated, it gives CASSLLRVVYF.